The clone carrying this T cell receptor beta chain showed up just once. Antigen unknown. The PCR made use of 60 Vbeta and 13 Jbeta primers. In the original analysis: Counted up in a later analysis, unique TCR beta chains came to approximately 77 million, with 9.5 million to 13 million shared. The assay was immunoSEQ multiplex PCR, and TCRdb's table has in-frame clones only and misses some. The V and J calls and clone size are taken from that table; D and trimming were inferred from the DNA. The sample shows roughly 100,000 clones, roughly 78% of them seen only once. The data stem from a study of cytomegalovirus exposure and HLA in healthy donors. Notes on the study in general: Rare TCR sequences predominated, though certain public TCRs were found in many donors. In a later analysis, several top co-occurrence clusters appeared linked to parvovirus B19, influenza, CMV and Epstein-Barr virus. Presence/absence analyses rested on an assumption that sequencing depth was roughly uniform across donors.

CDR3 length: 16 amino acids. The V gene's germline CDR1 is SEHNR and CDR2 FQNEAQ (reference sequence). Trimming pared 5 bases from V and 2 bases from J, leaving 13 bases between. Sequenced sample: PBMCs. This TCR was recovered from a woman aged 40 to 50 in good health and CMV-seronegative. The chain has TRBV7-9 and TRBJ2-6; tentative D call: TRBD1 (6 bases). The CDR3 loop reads CASSRTVLAGANVLTF. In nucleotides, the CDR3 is TGTGCCAGCAGCCGGACAGTTTTAGCTGGGGCCAACGTCCTGACTTTC.